The 13 T cell receptor beta chains given below trace back to one sample, sequenced in a study of T cells in Graves' hyperthyroidism and ophthalmopathy. Amplified TCR beta CDR3 regions derived from RNA transcripts. TCR CDR3 regions were first amplified by RT-PCR with HTBI primers. TCRdb called the multiplex PCR reads again in MiXCR, with one record for every CDR3 protein. The top ten hold around 31% of the sample, which has roughly 700,000 distinct CDR3 sequences, about a third seen once. The specimen was blood. Source of these receptors: a woman aged 35 to 49 with Graves' hyperthyroidism.

The genes are TRBV18 and TRBJ2-7; TRBD2 aligns across 11 bases. The germline gives CDR1 KGHSH, CDR2 LQKENI. This CDR3 is 15 amino acids long. The ends lost 1 base at V and 4 bases at J; junction bases unmatched: 3. The CDR3 DNA reads as TGTGCCAGCTCACCACTGACTAGCGGGAATTACGAGCAGTACTTC. Translation: CASSPLTSGNYEQYF.

The sample holds a few counts of this clonotype. The chain carries TRBV5-1 and TRBJ1-1; D unresolved. CDR1 is SGHRS and CDR2 is YFSETQ in the germline V gene. Between the trimmed V and J ends, which lost 2 bases and 0 bases, there was a span of 11 bases. The CDR3 is 15 residues long. CDR3 nucleotide sequence: TGCGCCAGCAGCTTTACAGCCCGCATGAACACTGAAGCTTTCTTT. It codes for CASSFTARMNTEAFF. Full variable domain (rest looked up from reference TRBV5-1 and TRBJ1-1): KAGVTQTPRYLIKTRGQQVTLSCSPISGHRSVSWYQQTPGQGLQFLFEYFSETQRNKGNFPGRFSGRQFSNSRSEMNVSTLELGDSALYLCASSFTARMNTEAFFGQGTRLTVV.

On this clonotype itself: A read error is possible here, since a much larger clone lies one base away. The chain couples TRBV10-3 to TRBJ2-5; D is possibly TRBD2 (6 bases). The CDR3 runs to 13 residues. Germline-derived CDR1 and CDR2 are ENHRY and SYGVKD. The V and J ends lost 11 bases and 2 bases respectively, with 15 bases between them. The CDR3 region is CAVRGGAQETQYF. The CDR3 DNA follows: TGTGCCGTCCGGGGCGGGGCACAAGAGACCCAGTACTTC.

The chain combines TRBV7-9 with TRBJ1-5; TRBD1 matches 9 bases. J lost 0 bases, V lost 8 bases, and 11 bases had no gene match. The germline V gene has CDR1 SEHNR and CDR2 FQNEAQ (reference sequence). This CDR3 spans 17 amino acids. The CDR3 here is CASSPEQGASSNQPQHF. CDR3 bases: TGTGCCAGCTCACCTGAACAGGGGGCGTCTAGCAATCAGCCCCAGCATTTT. The whole variable domain, remainder taken from reference TRBV7-9 and TRBJ1-5, is DTGVSQNPRHKITKRGQNVTFRCDPISEHNRLYWYRQTLGQGPEFLTYFQNEAQLEKSRLLSDRFSAERPKGSFSTLEIQRTEQGDSAMYLCASSPEQGASSNQPQHFGDGTRLSIL.

Concerning this clonotype: Without the conserved terminal phenylalanine or tryptophan, this CDR3 likely stems from a read error. The V gene is TRBV27, the J gene TRBJ1-1; 7 bases align to TRBD1. This CDR3 region has 15 residues. J lost 0 bases, V lost 4 bases, and 5 bases had no gene match. CDR1 is MNHEY, CDR2 SMNVEV, per germline (reference sequence). The CDR3 region is CASSWDRPVNTEAFL. CDR3 DNA: TGTGCCAGCAGTTGGGACAGACCCGTGAACACTGAAGCTTTCCTT.

This clonotype was seen repeatedly, ten times or more. Germline is not matched at one junction end, which may reflect a read error. The chain employs TRBV5-1 and TRBJ1-1; no clear D. CDR3 size: 13 residues. The germline V gene has CDR1 SGHRS and CDR2 YFSETQ. This CDR3 reads CASSLDMNTEAFF. The CDR3 DNA reads as TGTGCCAGCAGCCTCGATATGAACACTGAAGCTTTCTTT.

The CDR3 region has the DNA TGTGCCAGCAGCTTAGAAGCCTTCTCCAGCGGCTACACCTTC. Protein: CASSLEAFSSGYTF. The V and J genes are TRBV7-9 and TRBJ1-2; no firm D call. This CDR3 comprises 14 residues. V shed 1 base and J shed 8 bases, with 14 bases lying between them. Germline V lookup: CDR1 SEHNR, CDR2 FQNEAQ (reference sequence). The whole variable domain, remainder taken from reference TRBV7-9 and TRBJ1-2, is DTGVSQNPRHKITKRGQNVTFRCDPISEHNRLYWYRQTLGQGPEFLTYFQNEAQLEKSRLLSDRFSAERPKGSFSTLEIQRTEQGDSAMYLCASSLEAFSSGYTFGSGTRLTVV.

A note on this clonotype: One base away lies a much larger clone, so this may be a sequencing read error. The gene calls are TRBV12-3 or TRBV12-4 and TRBJ2-5; the match to TRBD2 covers 12 bases. The CDR3 length is 16 residues. With 6 bases clipped from V and 1 base from J, the junction kept 6 bases outside the gene matches. Here the CDR3 DNA reads TGTGCCAGCAGCCCCGGGACTAGCGGGCGCCAAGAGACCCAGTACTTC. Its translation is CASSPGTSGRQETQYF.

This clonotype was detected ten times or more. The CDR3 region has the DNA TGTGCCAGCAGTGATTGGGGGGGCGGTAATCAGCCCCAGCATTTT. Translation gives CASSDWGGGNQPQHF. The chain is built from TRBV2 and TRBJ1-5; maybe TRBD1 (6 bases). Looked up from germline, CDR1 is SNHLY and CDR2 is FYNNEI. This CDR3 spans 15 amino acids. Deletions cut 3 bases from V and 4 bases from J, with 13 bases between.

This clonotype has at least ten counts. J is TRBJ2-7 and V is TRBV11-2; 8 nucleotides match TRBD1. V was pared by 5 bases and J by 2 bases, with 8 bases of the junction left unmatched. The CDR3 sequence is 15 residues long. Germline V CDR1 and CDR2: SGHAT, FQNNGV. This chain's CDR3 is CASSPRQGTAYEQYF. The CDR3 DNA is TGTGCCAGCAGCCCTCGACAGGGGACAGCCTACGAGCAGTACTTC. Filled out from reference TRBV11-2 and TRBJ2-7, the complete variable domain reads EAGVAQSPRYKIIEKRQSVAFWCNPISGHATLYWYQQILGQGPKLLIQFQNNGVVDDSQLPKDRFSAERLKGVDSTLKIQPAKLEDSAVYLCASSPRQGTAYEQYFGPGTRLTVT.

The V gene is TRBV10-3, the J gene TRBJ1-4; TRBD1 matches 7 bases. The ends lost 10 bases at V and 5 bases at J; junction bases unmatched: 13. The CDR3 runs 15 residues. CDR1 is ENHRY and CDR2 is SYGVKD in the germline V gene. This chain's CDR3 is CASRHLQGPNEKLFF. The CDR3 bases are TGTGCCAGCAGACACCTACAGGGGCCCAATGAAAAACTGTTTTTT.

This sequence joins TRBV6-5 and TRBJ2-7; 8 bases are shared with TRBD2. In germline, CDR1 is MNHEY, CDR2 SVGAGI. This CDR3 contains 16 residues. V was pared by 4 bases and J by 3 bases, with 11 bases of the junction left unmatched. The CDR3 is CASSSFLGAGVYEQYF. In DNA, the CDR3 is TGTGCCAGCAGTTCCTTTCTGGGAGCGGGAGTCTACGAGCAGTACTTC.

This clonotype came up many times. The V gene is TRBV12-3 or TRBV12-4, the J gene TRBJ1-6; D might be TRBD1 (5 bases). CDR3 size: 15 residues. V gave up 8 bases and J gave up 10 bases, with 21 bases separating them. CDR3 DNA: TGTGCCAGCTCCAATATTGGGTCCCGGGGCTCACCCCTCCACTTT. Translated, it gives CASSNIGSRGSPLHF.